This T cell receptor beta chain was obtained from a study of T cell responses to AZD1222 COVID-19 vaccine. Study-level points and caveats: Within unmutated variant regions lay the reported targets of nearly half of spike-specific TCRs. Repertoire samples came only from after the peak T cell response. Distributed over spike, vaccine-associated CD4 TCRs predominated at 160-218 and 743-854.

In germline, CDR1 is SGHTA, CDR2 FQGTGA. CDR3 size: 14 residues. Germline trimming cut 2 bases from V and 9 bases from J; bases unmatched to any gene: 5. Sequencing was performed with immunoSEQ multiplex PCR; in TCRdb, only in-frame clones are kept and a portion is missing. The data hold about 220,000 clones, with more than 85% observed a single time. The sample holds a few counts of this clone. As yet, its antigen is unknown. The clonotype originates from an adult in good health. The rearrangement links TRBV7-3 to TRBJ2-3; 10 bases line up with TRBD2. The source was peripheral blood, collected on day 0 of MenACWY control vaccination. This CDR3 is CASSLDLSGGTQYF. The CDR3 DNA reads as TGTGCCAGCAGCTTAGACCTTAGCGGGGGGACGCAGTATTTT.